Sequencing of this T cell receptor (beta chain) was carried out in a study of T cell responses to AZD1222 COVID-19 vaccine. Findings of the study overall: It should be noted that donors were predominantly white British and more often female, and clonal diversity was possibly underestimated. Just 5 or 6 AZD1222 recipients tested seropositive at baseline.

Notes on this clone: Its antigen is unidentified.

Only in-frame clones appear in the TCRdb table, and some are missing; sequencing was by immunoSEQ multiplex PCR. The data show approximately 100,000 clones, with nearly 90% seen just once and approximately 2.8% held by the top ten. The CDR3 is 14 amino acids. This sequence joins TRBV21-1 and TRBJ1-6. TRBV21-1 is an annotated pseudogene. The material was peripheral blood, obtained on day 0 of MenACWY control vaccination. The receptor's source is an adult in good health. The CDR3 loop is CASSGRDHNSPLHF. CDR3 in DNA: TGTGCCAGCAGCGGGAGGGACCATAATTCACCCCTCCACTTT.